The clone carrying this TCR beta chain appeared many times. The antigen remains unidentified. What was amplified from RNA transcripts were TCR beta CDR3 regions. Carried out on the TCR CDR3, a first-round RT-PCR used the HTBI primer set. Each CDR3 protein is one row after TCRdb ran MiXCR on the multiplex PCR reads. The table lists roughly 570,000 distinct CDR3 sequences, just over 45% of them singletons, with roughly 7.7% in the top ten. This CDR3 is 16 amino acids long. The V gene's germline CDR1 is SEHNR and CDR2 FQNEAQ (reference sequence). V gave up 2 bases and J gave up 7 bases, with 21 bases separating them. It was considered stable Graves' hyperthyroidism when ophthalmopathy did not progress within 18 months. These data are taken from a study of T cells in Graves' hyperthyroidism and ophthalmopathy. Study-wide points: Stable hyperthyroidism was told apart from ophthalmopathy by a model built on 13 V-J features.

The source is a woman younger than 35 with Graves' hyperthyroidism. Material for sequencing was peripheral blood or thyroid tissue (not recorded which). The chain has TRBV7-9 and TRBJ2-7, with D maybe TRBD2 (5 bases). The CDR3 region has the DNA TGTGCCAGCAGCTTAAATCCTACAAGCAATTCGGGGGAGCAGTACTTC. Amino acids: CASSLNPTSNSGEQYF.